This T cell receptor beta chain emerged from a study of response to subunit inactivated influenza vaccine. TCRdb redid the calling of the RT-PCR reads with MiXCR, one entry per CDR3 protein. The data show more than 400,000 distinct CDR3 sequences, approximately 6.9% seen once. Only a few counts were recorded for this clonotype. Its antigen is as yet unknown. Trimming stripped 2 bases from V and 4 bases from J, with 12 bases between. This CDR3 is built from 15 residues. Findings of the study overall: The authors proposed limited new T cell recruitment per seasonal influenza vaccination.

The chain uses TRBV12-3 or TRBV12-4 and TRBJ1-3; D ambiguous. The specimen comprised PBMCs from blood, sampled roughly 24 months after vaccination. This TCR came from a man in his fifties or sixties who received an inactivated influenza vaccine. CDR3 sequence (DNA): TGTGCCAGCAGTTTACAGGAAGTGTCGGGAAACACCATATATTTT. It encodes CASSLQEVSGNTIYF.